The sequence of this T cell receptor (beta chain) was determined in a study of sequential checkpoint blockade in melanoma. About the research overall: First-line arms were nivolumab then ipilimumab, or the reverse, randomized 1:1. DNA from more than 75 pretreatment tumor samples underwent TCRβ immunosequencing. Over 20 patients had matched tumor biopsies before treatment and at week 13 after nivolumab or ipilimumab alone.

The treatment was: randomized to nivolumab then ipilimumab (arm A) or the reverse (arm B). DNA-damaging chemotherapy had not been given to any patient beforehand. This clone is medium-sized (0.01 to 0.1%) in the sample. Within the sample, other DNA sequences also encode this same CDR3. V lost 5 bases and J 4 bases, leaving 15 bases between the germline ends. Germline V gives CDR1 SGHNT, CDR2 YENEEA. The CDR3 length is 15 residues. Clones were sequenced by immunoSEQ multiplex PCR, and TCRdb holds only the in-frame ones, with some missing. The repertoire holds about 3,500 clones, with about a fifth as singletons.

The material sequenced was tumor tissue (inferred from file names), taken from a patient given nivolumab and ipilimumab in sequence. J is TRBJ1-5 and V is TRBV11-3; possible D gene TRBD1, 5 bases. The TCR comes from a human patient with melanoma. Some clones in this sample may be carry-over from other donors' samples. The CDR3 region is CASSSTGAGNQPQHF. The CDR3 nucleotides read TGTGCCAGCAGCAGCACAGGAGCGGGGAATCAGCCCCAGCATTTT.